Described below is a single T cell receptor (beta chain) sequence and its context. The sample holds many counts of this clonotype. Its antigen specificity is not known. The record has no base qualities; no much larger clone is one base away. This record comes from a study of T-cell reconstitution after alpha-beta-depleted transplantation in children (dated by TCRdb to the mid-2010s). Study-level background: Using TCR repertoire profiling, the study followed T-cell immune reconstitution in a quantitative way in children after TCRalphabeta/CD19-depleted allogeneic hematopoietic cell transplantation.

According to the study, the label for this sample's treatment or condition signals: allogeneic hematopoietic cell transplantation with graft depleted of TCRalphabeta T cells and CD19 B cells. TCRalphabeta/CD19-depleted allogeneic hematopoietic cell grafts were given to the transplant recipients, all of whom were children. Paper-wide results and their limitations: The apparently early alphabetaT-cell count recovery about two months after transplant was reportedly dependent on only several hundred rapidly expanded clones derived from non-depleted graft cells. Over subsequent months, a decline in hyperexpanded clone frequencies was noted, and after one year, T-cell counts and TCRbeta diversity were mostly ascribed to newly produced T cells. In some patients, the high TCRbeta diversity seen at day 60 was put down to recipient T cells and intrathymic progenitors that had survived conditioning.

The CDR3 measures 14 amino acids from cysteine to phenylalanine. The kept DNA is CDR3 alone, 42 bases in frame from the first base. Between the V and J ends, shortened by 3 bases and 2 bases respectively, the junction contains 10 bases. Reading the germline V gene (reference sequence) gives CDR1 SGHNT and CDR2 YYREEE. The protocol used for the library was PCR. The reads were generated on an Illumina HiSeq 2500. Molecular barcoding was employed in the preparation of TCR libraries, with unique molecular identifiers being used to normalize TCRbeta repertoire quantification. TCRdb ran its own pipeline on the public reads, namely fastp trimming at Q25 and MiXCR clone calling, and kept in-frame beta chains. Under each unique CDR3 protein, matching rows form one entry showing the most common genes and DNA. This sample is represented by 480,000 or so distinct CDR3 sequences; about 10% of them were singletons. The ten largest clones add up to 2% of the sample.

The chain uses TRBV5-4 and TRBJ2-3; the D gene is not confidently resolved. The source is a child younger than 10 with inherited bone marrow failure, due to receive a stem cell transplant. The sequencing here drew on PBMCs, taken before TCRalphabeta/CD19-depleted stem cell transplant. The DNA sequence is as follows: TGTGCCAGCAGCTCGCGGACGGACACAGATACGCAGTATTTT. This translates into CASSSRTDTDTQYF.